The 8 T cell receptor beta chains reported below all come from one sample, sequenced in a study of cytomegalovirus exposure and HLA in healthy donors. The PCR contained 60 Vbeta and 13 Jbeta primers. TCRdb's table, derived via immunoSEQ multiplex PCR, lists solely in-frame clones and lacks some. This repertoire shows fewer than 40,000 clones, more than 80% found once; its top ten account for over 9.5%. Source material: PBMCs. These receptor sequences come from a woman aged 40 to 50 in good health and CMV-seropositive.

The rearrangement joins TRBV30 to TRBJ2-7, with 10 positions matching TRBD2. The CDR3 runs to 19 residues. CDR1 is GTSNPN, CDR2 SVGIG, per germline (reference sequence). Germline trimming cut 3 bases from V and 2 bases from J; bases unmatched to any gene: 19. In DNA form, the CDR3 reads TGTGCCTGGAGCGGTAGGTGGAGCGGGGGGGTACAAATTACCTACGAGCAGTACTTC. The encoded protein is CAWSGRWSGGVQITYEQYF.

J is TRBJ1-5 and V is TRBV6-5; TRBD1 aligns across 7 bases. J gave up 2 bases and V 6 bases, and 4 bases lay outside the gene matches. The CDR3 contains 14 residues. CDR1 and CDR2 from the germline V gene are MNHEY and SVGAGI. CDR3 nucleotides: TGTGCCAGCAGCTTGGGGACAGGCAATCAGCCCCAGCATTTT. Translating it yields CASSLGTGNQPQHF.

This chain uses TRBV5-6 with TRBJ1-1; D gene unclear. V lost 1 base, J lost 1 base, and 5 bases lay in between. The CDR3 length is 13 residues. Per germline, CDR1 SGHDT and CDR2 YYEEEE. Here the CDR3 reads CASSLTPNTEAFF. DNA for the CDR3: TGTGCCAGCAGCTTGACACCGAACACTGAAGCTTTCTTT.

This clone was recorded only once. The chain links TRBV5-6 to TRBJ1-1, with D uncertain. Germline CDR1 reads SGHDT; CDR2 reads YYEEEE. V lost 1 base and J lost 0, with 10 bases in between. The CDR3 loop spans 15 amino acids. The CDR3 coding sequence is TGTGCCAGCAGCTTGTCCGGGGTCATGAACACTGAAGCTTTCTTT. Its protein product is CASSLSGVMNTEAFF.

Concerning this clone itself: A read error may produce the germline difference seen at one junction end. The gene calls are TRBV7-9 and TRBJ1-1, with a tentative D call TRBD1 (5 bases). CDR1 and CDR2 from the germline V gene are SEHNR and FQNEAQ (reference sequence). CDR3 length equals 12 residues. CDR3 sequence (DNA): TGTTCCAGCAGCTCCTCCGGGGGTGTTGGTTTCTTT. Amino acid sequence: CSSSSSGGVGFF.

The gene calls are TRBV29-1 and TRBJ1-4; 8 nucleotides match TRBD1. Germline V gene sequence: CDR1 SQVTM, CDR2 ANQGSEA. CDR3 size: 14 residues. With 7 bases clipped from V and 8 bases from J, the junction kept 12 bases outside the gene matches. The CDR3 reads CSAPLRQGKEKLFF. For the CDR3, the DNA is TGCAGCGCCCCCCTTCGACAGGGGAAGGAAAAACTGTTTTTT. Based on the CDR3 plus reference TRBV29-1 and TRBJ1-4, the full variable domain is SAVISQKPSRDICQRGTSLTIQCQVDSQVTMMFWYRQQPGQSLTLIATANQGSEATYESGFVIDKFPISRPNLTFSTLTVSNMSPEDSSIYLCSAPLRQGKEKLFFGSGTQLSVL.

The chain uses TRBV11-2 and TRBJ2-1, with 8 bases aligning to TRBD2. This CDR3 is 15 amino acids long. The germline CDR1 and CDR2 sequences are SGHAT and FQNNGV. Trimming took 5 bases from V and 4 from J; bases not matched to a gene: 7. The CDR3 nucleotides read TGTGCCAGCAGCCTCGGGGGGGCGGGGTACAATGAGCAGTTCTTC. This translates into CASSLGGAGYNEQFF. Combining the CDR3 with reference TRBV11-2 and TRBJ2-1 gives the whole variable domain EAGVAQSPRYKIIEKRQSVAFWCNPISGHATLYWYQQILGQGPKLLIQFQNNGVVDDSQLPKDRFSAERLKGVDSTLKIQPAKLEDSAVYLCASSLGGAGYNEQFFGPGTRLTVL.

The chain employs TRBV25-1 and TRBJ1-6; TRBD1 is a possible D gene (6 bases). The V gene lost 3 bases and the J gene lost 7 bases, with 10 bases spanning the gap. The CDR3 has 14 amino acids. Germline V CDR1 and CDR2: MGHDK, SYGVNS. CDR3 residues: CASSDRGGNSPLHF. As DNA, the CDR3 is TGTGCCAGCAGTGACCGGGGGGGCAATTCACCCCTCCACTTT.